This T cell receptor beta chain was recovered during a study of response to subunit inactivated influenza vaccine. TCRdb independently ran MiXCR on the RT-PCR reads; one entry per CDR3 protein. The table has about 170,000 distinct CDR3 sequences, roughly 12% seen once. This CDR3 contains 16 residues. CDR1 is SGHTA and CDR2 is FQGNSA in the germline V gene. Trimming at V came to 6 bases and at J to 0 bases, leaving 7 bases not matched to a gene. These same records also appear under a second study, on T cells expressing NK-cell markers. That investigation notes: The cDNA for TCR beta came from 5'RACE template switching with UMIs.

The receptor's source is a man between 50 and 59 years old who received an inactivated influenza vaccine. The rearrangement uses TRBV7-2 and TRBJ1-4; 7 positions agree with TRBD1. The sample consisted of CD8+ T cells sorted from PBMCs, taken approximately 13 days after vaccination. The CDR3 nucleotides read TGTGCCAGCAGTCAGACAGGGTTTGCAACTAATGAAAAACTGTTTTTT. It encodes CASSQTGFATNEKLFF.